Listed here is a single T cell receptor (beta chain). What it recognizes is unknown. This record belongs to a study of graft-versus-host responses after intestinal transplantation. About the study: As for transplant type, recipients had multivisceral, liver-intestinal, or isolated intestinal grafts. Study-wide results and caveats: The presence of high graft-versus-host to host-versus-graft clonal ratios in allografts characterized patients with graft-donor T cell macrochimerism. GvH clones surfaced in recipient marrow, some emerging earlier in ileum or blood.

TCRdb's copy holds only in-frame clones and misses some; the assay was immunoSEQ multiplex PCR. Among over 100,000 clones listed, 95% were seen once. The sequencing here drew on unstimulated CD8+ T cells sorted from spleen or lymph node cells, taken before intestinal transplant. The TCR was taken from a human donor who received an intestinal transplant.

As DNA, the CDR3 is TGTGCCAGCAGCTTAAAGGAGGGAGGGCCCGGCACCGGGGAGCTGTTTTTT. Encoded protein: CASSLKEGGPGTGELFF. This rearrangement joins TRBV7-9 to TRBJ2-2; 7 bases are a match to TRBD2. Trimming cost V 2 bases and J 4 bases; bases outside gene matches: 10. The CDR3 is 17 residues long. The V gene's germline CDR1 is SEHNR and CDR2 FQNEAQ (reference sequence).